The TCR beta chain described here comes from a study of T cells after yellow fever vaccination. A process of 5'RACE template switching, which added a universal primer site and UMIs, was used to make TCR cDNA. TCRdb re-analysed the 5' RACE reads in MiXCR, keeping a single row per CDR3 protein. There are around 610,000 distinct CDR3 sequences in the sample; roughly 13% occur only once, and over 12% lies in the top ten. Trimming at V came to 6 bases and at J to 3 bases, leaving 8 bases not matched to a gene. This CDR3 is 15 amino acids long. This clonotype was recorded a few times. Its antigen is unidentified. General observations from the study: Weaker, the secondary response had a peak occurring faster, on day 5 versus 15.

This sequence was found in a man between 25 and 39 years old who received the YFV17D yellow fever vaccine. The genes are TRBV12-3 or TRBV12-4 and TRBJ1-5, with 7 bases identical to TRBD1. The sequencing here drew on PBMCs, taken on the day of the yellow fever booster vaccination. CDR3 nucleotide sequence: TGTGCCAGCAGGTCCGCGGGACAGTACAATCAGCCCCAGCATTTT. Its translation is CASRSAGQYNQPQHF.